These 25 T cell receptor beta chains originate from one sample sequenced in a study of blood T cells in healthy people across ages. Through a sample-barcoded 5' primer and a J-beta primer mix, a second PCR was run for about 7 to 12 cycles. TCRdb itself ran the 5' RACE reads through MiXCR, one entry per CDR3 protein. The sample includes some 1.4 million distinct CDR3 sequences, roughly 40% seen only once; the top ten take 7.9%. Sequencing was performed on blood. These receptors were collected from a woman under 30 in good health.

With regard to this clonotype: The germline gene is not matched at one end of the junction; a read error may be the cause. The chain couples TRBV4-1 to TRBJ2-7, with D possibly being TRBD1 (6 bases). This CDR3 has 15 amino acids. CDR1 is MGHRA and CDR2 is YSYEKL in the germline V gene. The CDR3 protein is CASGQVWQGTYEQYF. The CDR3 bases are TGCGCCAGCGGCCAAGTCTGGCAGGGGACCTACGAGCAGTACTTC.

This clonotype was recorded a few times. The rearrangement uses TRBV20-1 and TRBJ2-7; 12 bases agree with TRBD2. Germline CDR1 and CDR2: DFQATT and SNEGSKA (reference sequence). With V trimmed by 5 bases and J by 1 base, 15 bases remained unmatched. This CDR3 has 18 amino acids. The CDR3 is CSAVKIGSSGRASYEQYF. The CDR3 DNA reads TGCAGTGCTGTCAAGATCGGTTCTAGCGGGAGGGCTTCCTACGAGCAGTACTTC.

The chain links TRBV27 to TRBJ1-1; no reliable D call. The germline gives CDR1 MNHEY, CDR2 SMNVEV (reference sequence). Trimming stripped 7 bases from V and 5 bases from J, with 14 bases between. This CDR3 contains 13 residues. For the CDR3, the DNA is TGTGCCAGCACCCCTGGCGGAGGAACTGAAGCTTTCTTT. Its translation: CASTPGGGTEAFF.

The rearrangement uses TRBV20-1 and TRBJ2-5, with D tentatively TRBD1 (6 bases). Germline V lookup: CDR1 DFQATT, CDR2 SNEGSKA (reference sequence). This CDR3 is 12 amino acids long. Between the trimmed V and J ends, which lost 6 bases and 4 bases, there was a span of 12 bases. The CDR3 DNA reads as TGCAGTGCCAAAGCCAGGGGAGAGACCCAGTACTTC. Translating gives CSAKARGETQYF.

The chain combines TRBV12-3 or TRBV12-4 with TRBJ1-1; D unresolved. CDR3 length: 14 residues. V shed 1 base and J shed 1 base, with 7 bases lying between them. The CDR3 is CASSLGEENTEAFF. DNA of the CDR3: TGTGCCAGCAGTTTAGGTGAGGAGAACACTGAAGCTTTCTTT.

This clonotype was found a few times. The rearrangement joins TRBV7-2 to TRBJ2-1, with TRBD2 matching over 7 bases. The CDR3 is made up of 18 amino acids. CDR1 is SGHTA, CDR2 FQGNSA, per germline. Unmatched junction bases numbered 11, after V lost 3 bases and J lost 0 bases. The CDR3 coding sequence is TGTGCCAGCAGCTTTGGGGAGGGCCACCGGAGCTCCTACAATGAGCAGTTCTTC. Its translation is CASSFGEGHRSSYNEQFF.

As regards this clonotype: Mismatch with germline at one junction end may stem from a read error. As DNA, the CDR3 is TGTGCCAGCAGTGGCAGGAGGGGGCACACCGGGGAGTTGTTTTTT. Translating gives CASSGRRGHTGELFF. V and J are TRBV28 and TRBJ2-2; the D gene is possibly TRBD1 (7 bases). The germline V gene has CDR1 MDHEN and CDR2 SYDVKM. The CDR3 totals 15 residues.

The chain links TRBV6-5 to TRBJ2-7; 11 bases are a match to TRBD2. This CDR3 spans 18 amino acids. Germline V gives CDR1 MNHEY, CDR2 SVGAGI. Trimming took 0 bases from V and 1 from J; bases not matched to a gene: 8. The CDR3 loop reads CASSYSLVSGRVSYEQYF. CDR3 nucleotide sequence: TGTGCCAGCAGTTACTCCCTCGTTAGCGGGAGGGTTTCCTACGAGCAGTACTTC.

A few counts support this clonotype. The V call is TRBV6-5, the J call TRBJ1-2; D uncertain. CDR1 MNHEY and CDR2 SVGAGI come from the germline V gene. Trimming stripped 2 bases from V and 7 bases from J, with 17 bases between. The CDR3 runs 15 residues. CDR3 protein: CASSYGRKGPGGYTF. CDR3 in DNA: TGTGCCAGCAGTTACGGGAGGAAAGGGCCGGGTGGCTACACCTTC.

This clonotype appeared a few times. At one end the junction does not follow the germline gene, possibly because of a read error. J is TRBJ2-5 and V is TRBV7-7; TRBD1 matches at 8 bases. This CDR3 is built from 14 residues. Looked up from germline, CDR1 is SSHAT and CDR2 is FNYEAQ (reference sequence). CDR3 sequence: CASTRDRFDETQYF. For the CDR3, the DNA is TGTGCTAGCACACGGGACAGGTTTGATGAGACCCAGTACTTC.

Only a few counts were recorded for this clonotype. This chain links TRBV20-1 with TRBJ2-3; the D gene is possibly TRBD1 (5 bases). V lost 6 bases and J lost 3, with 19 bases in between. Germline CDR1 DFQATT, CDR2 SNEGSKA (reference sequence). The CDR3 consists of 15 residues. CDR3 protein: CSAPNGHLKTDTQYF. CDR3 sequence (DNA): TGCAGTGCACCGAACGGACACCTAAAGACAGATACGCAGTATTTT.

V is TRBV20-1 and J is TRBJ2-1, with 10 positions matching TRBD2. The DNA end is a closer match to TRBJ2-7, so the J assignment may be wrong. The CDR3 has 14 residues. The germline CDR1 and CDR2 sequences are DFQATT and SNEGSKA (reference sequence). CDR3 DNA: TGCAGTGCTATAGCGGGGGGTGACTACAATGAGCAGTACTTC. Its protein product is CSAIAGGDYNEQYF.

This clonotype was counted many times. V is TRBV12-3 or TRBV12-4 and J is TRBJ2-3; D is unresolved. V gave up 2 bases and J gave up 1 base, with 4 bases separating them. This CDR3 is 13 amino acids long. CDR3 coding DNA: TGTGCCAGCAGTTTAAGGGGCACAGATACGCAGTATTTT. Amino acid sequence: CASSLRGTDTQYF.

This clonotype was found many times. The chain joins TRBV20-1 to TRBJ2-5, with D uncertain. Germline V CDR1 and CDR2: DFQATT, SNEGSKA (reference sequence). This CDR3 region has 14 residues. V dropped 5 bases and J dropped 0 bases, with 13 bases sitting between them. CDR3 in amino acids: CSAPVAPHQETQYF. CDR3 bases: TGCAGTGCTCCCGTGGCGCCCCACCAAGAGACCCAGTACTTC.

V gene TRBV5-1 combines with J gene TRBJ2-1; D unclear. The germline gives CDR1 SGHRS, CDR2 YFSETQ. The CDR3 totals 18 residues. V was pared by 0 bases and J by 6 bases, with 22 bases between. As DNA, the CDR3 is TGCGCCAGCAGCTTGGGTTTTGACGAAGCCGCCTCCCTCAATGAGCAGTTCTTC. Amino acid sequence: CASSLGFDEAASLNEQFF. The entire variable domain, with the rest obtained from reference TRBV5-1 and TRBJ2-1, is as follows: KAGVTQTPRYLIKTRGQQVTLSCSPISGHRSVSWYQQTPGQGLQFLFEYFSETQRNKGNFPGRFSGRQFSNSRSEMNVSTLELGDSALYLCASSLGFDEAASLNEQFFGPGTRLTVL.

The chain combines TRBV6-6 with TRBJ2-1, with TRBD1 as a possible D gene (6 bases). The V gene lost 2 bases and the J gene lost 5 bases, with 16 bases spanning the gap. Germline CDR1 and CDR2: MNHNY and SVGAGI (reference sequence). The CDR3 runs 16 residues. CDR3 DNA: TGTGCCAGCAGTTACCCGATGGGGGCTGGGGACAATGAGCAGTTCTTC. Protein sequence: CASSYPMGAGDNEQFF.

This clonotype came up many times. This chain joins TRBV29-1 and TRBJ2-5; maybe TRBD2 (6 bases). Germline CDR1 reads SQVTM; CDR2 reads ANQGSEA. This CDR3 spans 14 amino acids. Trimming shortened V by 4 bases and J by 0 bases, and 12 bases separated the two germline ends. The CDR3 sequence is CSVGAGLHQETQYF. CDR3 in DNA: TGCAGCGTTGGGGCAGGACTACACCAAGAGACCCAGTACTTC.

This sequence joins TRBV10-3 and TRBJ2-3, with 16 bases identical to TRBD2. The CDR3 sequence is 16 residues long. Unmatched junction bases numbered 4, after V lost 6 bases and J lost 4 bases. Germline values: CDR1 ENHRY, CDR2 SYGVKD. The CDR3 DNA sequence: TGTGCCATCAGGCCTGGGACTAGCGGGGGGGCAGATACGCAGTATTTT. Translation gives CAIRPGTSGGADTQYF.

The genes are TRBV7-9 and TRBJ2-1; 8 bases align to TRBD2. This CDR3 region has 18 residues. The germline CDR1 and CDR2 sequences are SEHNR and FQNEAQ (reference sequence). Trimming removed 1 base from V and 5 bases from J; junction bases left unmatched: 13. In nucleotides, the CDR3 is TGTGCCAGCAGCTTAGGGTCCGGGGGGGACCTTATACACAATGAGCAGTTCTTC. It translates to CASSLGSGGDLIHNEQFF.

The V and J genes are TRBV5-1 and TRBJ2-1, with D possibly TRBD1 on 6 matching bases. Deletions cut 0 bases from V and 7 bases from J, with 14 bases between. The V gene's germline CDR1 is SGHRS and CDR2 YFSETQ. This CDR3 spans 15 amino acids. CDR3 sequence: CASSLGKGVKNEQFF. The CDR3 nucleotides read TGCGCCAGCAGCTTGGGGAAGGGGGTGAAAAATGAGCAGTTCTTC.

V is TRBV7-8 and J is TRBJ2-5; D call uncertain. The V and J ends lost 5 bases and 5 bases respectively, with 9 bases between them. Per germline, CDR1 SGHVS and CDR2 FQNEAQ. This CDR3 region has 12 residues. The CDR3: CASSNNRETQYF. CDR3 bases: TGTGCCAGCAGCAACAACCGGGAGACCCAGTACTTC. The full variable domain, its missing parts supplied by reference TRBV7-8 and TRBJ2-5, is GAGVSQSPRYKVAKRGQDVALRCDPISGHVSLFWYQQALGQGPEFLTYFQNEAQLDKSGLPSDRFFAERPEGSVSTLKIQRTQQEDSAVYLCASSNNRETQYFGPGTRLLVL.

This chain uses TRBV20-1 with TRBJ1-5, with 12 positions matching TRBD1. V shed 6 bases and J 6 bases; nucleotides not matched to a gene: 3. The CDR3 is made up of 13 amino acids. Germline V gene lookup returns CDR1 DFQATT and CDR2 SNEGSKA (reference sequence). The CDR3 sequence is CSAGQGAVQPQHF. The CDR3 coding sequence is TGCAGTGCGGGACAGGGGGCGGTTCAGCCCCAGCATTTT.

The chain links TRBV5-1 to TRBJ2-4, with 11 nucleotides matching TRBD2. The J call is in doubt because the DNA end fits TRBJ2-5 better. The CDR3 is made up of 18 amino acids. Germline values: CDR1 SGHRS, CDR2 YFSETQ. This CDR3 reads CASSLIWRRTSGQETQYF. CDR3 sequence (DNA): TGCGCCAGCAGCTTGATTTGGAGAAGGACTAGCGGGCAAGAGACCCAGTACTTC.

V and J are TRBV7-2 and TRBJ2-7; D call uncertain. The CDR3 covers 18 residues. Germline-derived CDR1 and CDR2 are SGHTA and FQGNSA. Trimming left V 1 base short and J 1 base short, with 20 bases between. CDR3 residues: CASSLGPSRMGLSYEQYF. In DNA form, the CDR3 reads TGTGCCAGCAGCTTAGGGCCCTCTAGAATGGGTTTGTCCTACGAGCAGTACTTC.

The rearrangement links TRBV3-1 to TRBJ1-6, with 8 bases identical to TRBD1. CDR1 and CDR2 from the germline V gene are LGHDT and YNNKEL (reference sequence). V lost 5 bases and J lost 5; bases outside the gene matches: 2. The CDR3 is 14 amino acids. This CDR3 is CASSAGQDNSPLHF. The CDR3 bases are TGTGCCAGCAGCGCGGGACAGGATAATTCACCCCTCCACTTT. Full variable domain (rest looked up from reference TRBV3-1 and TRBJ1-6): DTAVSQTPKYLVTQMGNDKSIKCEQNLGHDTMYWYKQDSKKFLKIMFSYNNKELIINETVPNRFSPKSPDKAHLNLHINSLELGDSAVYFCASSAGQDNSPLHFGNGTRLTVT.